A single TCR beta chain is shown here with its context. The data are from a study of T cells after yellow fever vaccination. TCRdb passed the 5' RACE reads through MiXCR, listing each CDR3 protein once. The sample lists 500,000 to 650,000 distinct CDR3 sequences, about a sixth occurring once. The ends were cut back, 8 bases at V and 2 bases at J, with 14 bases in the middle. Germline values: CDR1 SEHNR, CDR2 FQNEAQ (reference sequence). The CDR3 loop spans 14 amino acids. The V and J genes are TRBV7-9 and TRBJ2-3, with D perhaps given as TRBD1 or TRBD2 (5 bases each). This specimen was PBMCs, taken less than 6 days after the first yellow fever vaccination. The TCR comes from a young man who received the YFV17D yellow fever vaccine. CDR3 residues: CASWDRESTDTQYF. The CDR3 bases are TGTGCCAGCTGGGACCGAGAATCCACAGATACGCAGTATTTT.